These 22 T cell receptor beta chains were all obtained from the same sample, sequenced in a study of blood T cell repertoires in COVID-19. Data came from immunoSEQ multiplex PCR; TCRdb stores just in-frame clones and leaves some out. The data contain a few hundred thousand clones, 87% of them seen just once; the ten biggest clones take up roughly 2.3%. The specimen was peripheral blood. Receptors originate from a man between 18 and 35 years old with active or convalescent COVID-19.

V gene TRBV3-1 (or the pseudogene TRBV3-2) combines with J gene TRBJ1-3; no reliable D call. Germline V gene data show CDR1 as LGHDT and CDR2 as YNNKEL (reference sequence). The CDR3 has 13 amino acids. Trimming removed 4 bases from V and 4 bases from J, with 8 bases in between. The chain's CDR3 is CASSPAQGNTIYF. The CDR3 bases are TGTGCCAGCAGCCCCGCGCAAGGAAACACCATATATTTT.

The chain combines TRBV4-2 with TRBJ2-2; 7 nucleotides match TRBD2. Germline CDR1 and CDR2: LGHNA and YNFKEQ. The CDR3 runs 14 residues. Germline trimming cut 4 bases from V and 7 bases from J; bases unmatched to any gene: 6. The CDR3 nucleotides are TGTGCCAGCAGCCTCATGCTAGCGGACGGGGAGCTGTTTTTT. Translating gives CASSLMLADGELFF.

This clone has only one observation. For the CDR3, the DNA is TGTGCCAGCAATCATTGGGGCAGGCCAGGGGAAAAACTGTTTTTT. Residues: CASNHWGRPGEKLFF. The V call is TRBV6-6, the J call TRBJ1-4, with a tentative D call TRBD1 (5 bases). Trimming removed 7 bases at V and 8 bases at J, with 20 bases between. Germline-derived CDR1 and CDR2 are MNHNY and SVGAGI (reference sequence). The CDR3 runs 15 residues.

The CDR3 nucleotides are TGTGCCAGCTCACTCTTGAGGGATAATAATTCACCCCTCCACTTT. Its translation: CASSLLRDNNSPLHF. The gene calls are TRBV18 and TRBJ1-6, with D unclear. Trimming removed 4 bases from V and 5 bases from J, with 12 bases in between. CDR3 length: 15 amino acids. Per the germline V gene, CDR1 is KGHSH and CDR2 is LQKENI.

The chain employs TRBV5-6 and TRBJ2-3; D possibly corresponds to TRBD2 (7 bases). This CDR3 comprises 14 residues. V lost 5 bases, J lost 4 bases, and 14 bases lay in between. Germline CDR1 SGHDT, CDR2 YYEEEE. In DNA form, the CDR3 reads TGTGCCAGCAGATACGGGGGGCGGGCAGATACGCAGTATTTT. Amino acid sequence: CASRYGGRADTQYF.

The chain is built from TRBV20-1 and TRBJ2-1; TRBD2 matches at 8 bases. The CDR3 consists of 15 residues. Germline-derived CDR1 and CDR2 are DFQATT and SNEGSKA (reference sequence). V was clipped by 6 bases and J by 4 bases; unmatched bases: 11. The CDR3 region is CSASPAGGFYNEQFF. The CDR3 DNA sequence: TGCAGTGCAAGTCCGGCGGGGGGTTTTTACAATGAGCAGTTCTTC.

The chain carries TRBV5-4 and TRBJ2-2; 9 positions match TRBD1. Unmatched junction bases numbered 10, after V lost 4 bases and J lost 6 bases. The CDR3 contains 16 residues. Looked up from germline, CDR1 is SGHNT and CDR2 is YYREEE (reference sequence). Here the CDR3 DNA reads TGTGCCAGCAGCCCTGGCCGGGACAGGGTGCCCGGGGAGCTGTTTTTT. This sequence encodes CASSPGRDRVPGELFF.

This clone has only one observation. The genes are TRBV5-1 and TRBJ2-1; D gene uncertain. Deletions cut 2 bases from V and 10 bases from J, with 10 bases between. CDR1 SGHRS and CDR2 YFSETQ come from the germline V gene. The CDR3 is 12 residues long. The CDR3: CASSFLSREQFF. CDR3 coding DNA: TGCGCCAGCAGCTTTCTATCACGAGAGCAGTTCTTC.

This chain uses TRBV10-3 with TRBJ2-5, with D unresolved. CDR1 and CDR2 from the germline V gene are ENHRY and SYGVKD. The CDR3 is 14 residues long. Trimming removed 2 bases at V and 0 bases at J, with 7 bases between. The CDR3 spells CAISEPLNQETQYF. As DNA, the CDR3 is TGTGCCATCAGTGAGCCCCTAAACCAAGAGACCCAGTACTTC.

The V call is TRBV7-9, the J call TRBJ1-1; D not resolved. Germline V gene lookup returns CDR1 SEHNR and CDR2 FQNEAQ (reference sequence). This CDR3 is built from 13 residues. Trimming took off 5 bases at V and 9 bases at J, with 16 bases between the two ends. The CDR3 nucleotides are TGTGCCAGCAGCGGCAGTAAGTATCCGCAAGCTTTCTTT. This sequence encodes CASSGSKYPQAFF.

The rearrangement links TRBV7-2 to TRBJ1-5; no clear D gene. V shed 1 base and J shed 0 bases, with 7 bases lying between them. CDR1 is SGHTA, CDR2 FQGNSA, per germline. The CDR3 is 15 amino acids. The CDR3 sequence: CASSLVQNSNQPQHF. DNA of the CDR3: TGTGCCAGCAGCTTAGTTCAAAATAGCAATCAGCCCCAGCATTTT.

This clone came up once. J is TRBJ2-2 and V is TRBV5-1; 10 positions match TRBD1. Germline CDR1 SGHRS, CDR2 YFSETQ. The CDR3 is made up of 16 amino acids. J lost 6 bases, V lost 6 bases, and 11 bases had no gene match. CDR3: CASNRGQGVFPGELFF. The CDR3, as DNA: TGCGCCAGCAACAGAGGACAGGGGGTATTTCCCGGGGAGCTGTTTTTT.

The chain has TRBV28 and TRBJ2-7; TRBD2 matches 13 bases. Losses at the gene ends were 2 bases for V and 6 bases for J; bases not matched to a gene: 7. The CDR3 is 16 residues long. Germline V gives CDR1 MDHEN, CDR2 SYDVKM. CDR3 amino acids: CASSLPGLAGVGEQYF. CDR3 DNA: TGTGCCAGCAGTTTACCCGGACTAGCGGGAGTAGGCGAGCAGTACTTC.

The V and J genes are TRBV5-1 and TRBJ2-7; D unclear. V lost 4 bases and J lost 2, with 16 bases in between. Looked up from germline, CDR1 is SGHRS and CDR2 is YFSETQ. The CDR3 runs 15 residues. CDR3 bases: TGCGCCAGCAGCCCTACCACCTATCCTACCTACGAGCAGTACTTC. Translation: CASSPTTYPTYEQYF.

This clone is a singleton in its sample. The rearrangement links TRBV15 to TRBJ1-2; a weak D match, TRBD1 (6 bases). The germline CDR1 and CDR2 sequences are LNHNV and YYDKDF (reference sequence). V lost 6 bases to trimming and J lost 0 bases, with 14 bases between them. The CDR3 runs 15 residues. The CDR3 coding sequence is TGTGCCACCAGGCCTGACAGGAGGCCTAACTATGGCTACACCTTC. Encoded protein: CATRPDRRPNYGYTF.

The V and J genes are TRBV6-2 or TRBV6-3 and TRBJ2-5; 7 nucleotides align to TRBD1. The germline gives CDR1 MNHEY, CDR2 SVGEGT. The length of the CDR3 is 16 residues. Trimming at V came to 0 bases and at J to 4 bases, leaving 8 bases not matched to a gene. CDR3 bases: TGTGCCAGCAGTTACTCGACAGGGAATGGGCGAGAGACCCAGTACTTC. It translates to CASSYSTGNGRETQYF.

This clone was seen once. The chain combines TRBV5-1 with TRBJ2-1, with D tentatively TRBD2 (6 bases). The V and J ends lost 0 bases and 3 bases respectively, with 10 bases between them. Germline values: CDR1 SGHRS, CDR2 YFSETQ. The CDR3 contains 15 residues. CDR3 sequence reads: CASSLGGTLYNEQFF. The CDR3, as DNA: TGCGCCAGCAGCTTGGGCGGGACCCTCTACAATGAGCAGTTCTTC.

CDR3 amino acids: CASSESPGQGRSPLHF. The CDR3 coding sequence is TGTGCCAGCAGTGAATCCCCGGGACAGGGGCGATCACCCCTCCACTTT. The chain links TRBV6-4 to TRBJ1-6, with 10 positions matching TRBD1. There are 16 residues in the CDR3. The V and J ends lost 3 bases and 10 bases, in that order; junction bases with no gene match: 9. Germline loops: CDR1 MRHNA, CDR2 SNTAGT.

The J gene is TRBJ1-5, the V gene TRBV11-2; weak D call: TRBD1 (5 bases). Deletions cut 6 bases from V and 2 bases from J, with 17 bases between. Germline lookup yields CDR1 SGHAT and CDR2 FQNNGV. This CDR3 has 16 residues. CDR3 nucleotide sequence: TGTGCCAGCAGTTTGGGGGGTGGCGGGGGCAATCAGCCCCAGCATTTT. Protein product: CASSLGGGGGNQPQHF. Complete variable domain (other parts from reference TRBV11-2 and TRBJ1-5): EAGVAQSPRYKIIEKRQSVAFWCNPISGHATLYWYQQILGQGPKLLIQFQNNGVVDDSQLPKDRFSAERLKGVDSTLKIQPAKLEDSAVYLCASSLGGGGGNQPQHFGDGTRLSIL.

The CDR3 loop reads CASADGLYGYTF. The CDR3, as DNA: TGTGCCAGTGCGGACGGACTTTATGGCTACACCTTC. This chain joins TRBV27 and TRBJ1-2; D unclear. V lost 9 bases to trimming and J lost 5 bases, with 13 bases between them. CDR1 and CDR2 from the germline V gene are MNHEY and SMNVEV (reference sequence). The CDR3 is 12 residues long.

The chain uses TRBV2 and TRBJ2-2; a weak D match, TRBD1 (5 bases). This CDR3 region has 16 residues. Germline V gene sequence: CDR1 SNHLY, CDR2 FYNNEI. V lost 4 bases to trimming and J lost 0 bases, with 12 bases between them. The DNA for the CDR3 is TGTGCCAGCAGTGTGACAGCTATTGCGAACACCGGGGAGCTGTTTTTT. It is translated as CASSVTAIANTGELFF.

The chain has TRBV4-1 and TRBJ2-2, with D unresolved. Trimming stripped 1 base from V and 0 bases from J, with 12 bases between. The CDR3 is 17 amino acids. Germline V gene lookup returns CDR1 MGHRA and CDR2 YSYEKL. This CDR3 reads CASSQGGPGTNTGELFF. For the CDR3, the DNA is TGCGCCAGCAGCCAAGGTGGCCCGGGTACGAACACCGGGGAGCTGTTTTTT.